This T cell receptor beta chain is from a study of blood T cell repertoires in COVID-19. The protocol was immunoSEQ multiplex PCR, while the TCRdb copy is restricted to in-frame clones and leaves out a portion. The profile covers over 400,000 clones, with about 88% appearing a single time and 6.5% to 9.5% taken by the ten largest. Deletions cut 5 bases from V and 3 bases from J, with 16 bases between. CDR1 and CDR2 from the germline V gene are SGHAT and FQNNGV. The CDR3 runs to 15 residues. Among Cohort 3 donors, those recovered had two negative PCRs, clearance, or symptom resolution. The clonotype originates from a woman in her fifties or sixties who had recovered from COVID-19. Sequenced: PBMCs or T cells enriched from blood (not recorded which). The chain carries TRBV11-2 and TRBJ1-1; perhaps TRBD1 as D (5 bases). The CDR3 reads CASSVRQWLDTEAFF. CDR3 nucleotide sequence: TGTGCCAGCAGCGTAAGACAGTGGCTGGACACTGAAGCTTTCTTT.